This T cell receptor (beta chain) comes out of a study of cytomegalovirus exposure and HLA in healthy donors. Data came from immunoSEQ multiplex PCR; TCRdb stores just in-frame clones and leaves some out. In the table there are under 200,000 clones, roughly 95% of which are singletons. J was trimmed by 0 bases and V by 3 bases; bases with no gene match: 8. This CDR3 is 17 amino acids long. Looked up from germline, CDR1 is MGHRA and CDR2 is YSYEKL. The TCR was taken from a young woman in good health and CMV-seronegative. The sample taken for sequencing was PBMCs. The rearrangement links TRBV4-1 to TRBJ1-3, with 7 bases aligning to TRBD1. DNA for the CDR3: TGCGCCAGCAGCCATGGCGAGGGACAGCTCTCTGGAAACACCATATATTTT. This translates into CASSHGEGQLSGNTIYF.